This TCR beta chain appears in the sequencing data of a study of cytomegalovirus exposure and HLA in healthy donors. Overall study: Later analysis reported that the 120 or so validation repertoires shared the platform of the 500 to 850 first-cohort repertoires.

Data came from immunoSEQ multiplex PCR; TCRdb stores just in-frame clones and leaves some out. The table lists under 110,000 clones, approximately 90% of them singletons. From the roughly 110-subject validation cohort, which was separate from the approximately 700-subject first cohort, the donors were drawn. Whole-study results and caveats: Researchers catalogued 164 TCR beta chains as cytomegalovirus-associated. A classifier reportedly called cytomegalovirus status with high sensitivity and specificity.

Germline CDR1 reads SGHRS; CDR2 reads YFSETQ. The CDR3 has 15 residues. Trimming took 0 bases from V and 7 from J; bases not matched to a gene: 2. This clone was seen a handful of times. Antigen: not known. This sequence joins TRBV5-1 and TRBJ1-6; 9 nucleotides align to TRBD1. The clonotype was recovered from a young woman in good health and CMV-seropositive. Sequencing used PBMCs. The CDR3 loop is CASSLDGQGNSPLHF. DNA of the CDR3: TGCGCCAGCAGCTTGGATGGACAGGGGAATTCACCCCTCCACTTT.